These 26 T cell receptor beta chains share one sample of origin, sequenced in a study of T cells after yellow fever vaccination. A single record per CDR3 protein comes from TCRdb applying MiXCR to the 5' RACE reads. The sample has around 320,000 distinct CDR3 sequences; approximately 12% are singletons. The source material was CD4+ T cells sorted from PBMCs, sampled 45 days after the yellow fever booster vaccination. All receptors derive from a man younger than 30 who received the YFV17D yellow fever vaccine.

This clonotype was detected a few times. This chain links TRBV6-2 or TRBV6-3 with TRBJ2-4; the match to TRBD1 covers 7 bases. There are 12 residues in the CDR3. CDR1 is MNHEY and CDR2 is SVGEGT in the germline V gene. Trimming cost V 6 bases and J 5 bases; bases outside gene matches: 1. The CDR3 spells CASSGTENIQYF. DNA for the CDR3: TGTGCCAGCAGCGGGACAGAAAACATTCAGTACTTC.

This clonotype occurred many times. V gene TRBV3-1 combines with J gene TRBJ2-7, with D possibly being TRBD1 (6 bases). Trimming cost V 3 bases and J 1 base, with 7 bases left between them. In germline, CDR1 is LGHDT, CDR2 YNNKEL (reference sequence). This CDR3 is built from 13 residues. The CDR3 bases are TGTGCCAGCAGCCATGGACAGTCCTACGAGCAGTACGTC. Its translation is CASSHGQSYEQYV.

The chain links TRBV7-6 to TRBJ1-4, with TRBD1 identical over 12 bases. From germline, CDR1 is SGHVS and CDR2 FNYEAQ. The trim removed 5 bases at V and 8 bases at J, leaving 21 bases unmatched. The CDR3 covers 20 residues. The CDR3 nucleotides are TGTGCCAGCAGCCCCCGGGCGGGACAGGGGGCGCTCCCACCGGGAGAAAAACTGTTTTTT. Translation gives CASSPRAGQGALPPGEKLFF.

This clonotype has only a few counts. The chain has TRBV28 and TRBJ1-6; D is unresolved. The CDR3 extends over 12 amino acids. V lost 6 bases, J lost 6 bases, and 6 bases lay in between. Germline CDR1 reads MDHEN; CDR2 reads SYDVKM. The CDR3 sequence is CASSQSNSPLHF. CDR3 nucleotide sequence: TGTGCCAGCAGCCAGAGTAATTCACCCCTCCACTTT.

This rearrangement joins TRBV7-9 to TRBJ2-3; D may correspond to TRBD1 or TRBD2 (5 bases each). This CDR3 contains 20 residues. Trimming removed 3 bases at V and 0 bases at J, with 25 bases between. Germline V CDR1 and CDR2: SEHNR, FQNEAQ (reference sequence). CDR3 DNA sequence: TGTGCCAGCAGCTTTAGGAAGAGGGACGGTCCGGTATCTAGCACAGATACGCAGTATTTT. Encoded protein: CASSFRKRDGPVSSTDTQYF.

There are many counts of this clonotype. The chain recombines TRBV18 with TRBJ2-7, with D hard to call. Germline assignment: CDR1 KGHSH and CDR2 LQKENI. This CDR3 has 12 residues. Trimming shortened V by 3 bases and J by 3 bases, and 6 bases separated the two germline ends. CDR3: CASSPRDYEQYF. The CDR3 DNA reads TGTGCCAGCTCACCCCGCGACTACGAGCAGTACTTC.

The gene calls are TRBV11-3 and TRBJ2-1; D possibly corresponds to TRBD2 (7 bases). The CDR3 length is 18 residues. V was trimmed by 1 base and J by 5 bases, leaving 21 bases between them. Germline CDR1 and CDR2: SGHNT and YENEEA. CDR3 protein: CASSLGGGHHTRDNEQFF. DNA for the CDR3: TGTGCCAGCAGCTTAGGCGGGGGACACCATACACGAGACAATGAGCAGTTCTTC.

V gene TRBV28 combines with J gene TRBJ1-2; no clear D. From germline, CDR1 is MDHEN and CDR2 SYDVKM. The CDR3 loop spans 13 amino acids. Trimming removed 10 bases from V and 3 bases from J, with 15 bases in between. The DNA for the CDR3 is TGTGCCACCCATACCACGGGAGACTATGGCTACACCTTC. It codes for CATHTTGDYGYTF.

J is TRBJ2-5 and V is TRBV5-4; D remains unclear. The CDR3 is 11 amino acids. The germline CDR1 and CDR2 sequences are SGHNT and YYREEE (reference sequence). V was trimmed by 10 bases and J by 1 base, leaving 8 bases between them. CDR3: CAQGSQETQYF. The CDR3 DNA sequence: TGTGCCCAAGGCAGCCAAGAGACCCAGTACTTC.

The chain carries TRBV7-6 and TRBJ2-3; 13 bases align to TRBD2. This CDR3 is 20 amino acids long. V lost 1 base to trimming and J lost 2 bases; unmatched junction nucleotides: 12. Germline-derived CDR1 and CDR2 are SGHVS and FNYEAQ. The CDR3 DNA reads TGTGCCAGCAGCTTAGTAGCCTCCGGACTAGCGGGGGTGATCACAGATACGCAGTATTTT. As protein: CASSLVASGLAGVITDTQYF.

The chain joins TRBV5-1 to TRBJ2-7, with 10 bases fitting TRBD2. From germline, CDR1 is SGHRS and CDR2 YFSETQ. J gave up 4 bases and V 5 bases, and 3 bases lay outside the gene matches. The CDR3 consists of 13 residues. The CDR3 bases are TGCGCCAGCAGTCTAGCGGGGGAGTACGAGCAGTACTTC. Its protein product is CASSLAGEYEQYF.

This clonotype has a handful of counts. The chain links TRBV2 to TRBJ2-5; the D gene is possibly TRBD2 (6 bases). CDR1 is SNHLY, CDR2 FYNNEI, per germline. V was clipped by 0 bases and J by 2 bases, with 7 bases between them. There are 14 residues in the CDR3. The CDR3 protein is CASSEAGGQETQYF. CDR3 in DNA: TGTGCCAGCAGTGAAGCGGGGGGTCAAGAGACCCAGTACTTC.

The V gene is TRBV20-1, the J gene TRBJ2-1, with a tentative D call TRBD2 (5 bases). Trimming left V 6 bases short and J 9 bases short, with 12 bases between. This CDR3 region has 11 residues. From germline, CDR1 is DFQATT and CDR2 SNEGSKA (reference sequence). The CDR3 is CSAKEVTEQFF. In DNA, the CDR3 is TGCAGTGCAAAGGAGGTTACTGAGCAGTTCTTC.

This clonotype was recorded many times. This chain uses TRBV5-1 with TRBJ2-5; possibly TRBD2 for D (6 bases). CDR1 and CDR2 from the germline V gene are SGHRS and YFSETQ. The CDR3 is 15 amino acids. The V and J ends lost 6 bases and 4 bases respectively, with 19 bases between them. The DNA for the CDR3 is TGCGCCAGCACGCAGTTACCCGGGGGTCGAGAGACCCAGTACTTC. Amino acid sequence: CASTQLPGGRETQYF.

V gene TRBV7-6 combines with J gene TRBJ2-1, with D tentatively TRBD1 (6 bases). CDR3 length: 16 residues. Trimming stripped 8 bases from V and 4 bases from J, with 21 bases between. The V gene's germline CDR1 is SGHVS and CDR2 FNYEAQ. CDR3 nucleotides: TGTGCCAGCGGGCCCCTCGGACAGATGGGTTACAATGAGCAGTTCTTC. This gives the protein CASGPLGQMGYNEQFF.

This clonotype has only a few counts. Here the CDR3 DNA reads TGTGCCAGCAGCCCGGCGAGTTCCAATGGCTACACCTTC. Its protein is CASSPASSNGYTF. The rearrangement uses TRBV5-5 and TRBJ1-2, with unresolved D. The CDR3 length is 13 residues. V lost 4 bases to trimming and J lost 6 bases, with 13 bases between them. The germline V gene has CDR1 SGHKS and CDR2 YYEKEE (reference sequence).

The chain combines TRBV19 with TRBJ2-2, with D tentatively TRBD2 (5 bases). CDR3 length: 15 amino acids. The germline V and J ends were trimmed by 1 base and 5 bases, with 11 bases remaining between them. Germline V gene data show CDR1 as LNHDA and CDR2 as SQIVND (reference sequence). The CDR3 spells CASSIGGLLTGELFF. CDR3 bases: TGTGCCAGTAGTATAGGCGGACTCCTGACCGGGGAGCTGTTTTTT. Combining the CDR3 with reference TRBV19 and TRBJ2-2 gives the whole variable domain DGGITQSPKYLFRKEGQNVTLSCEQNLNHDAMYWYRQDPGQGLRLIYYSQIVNDFQKGDIAEGYSVSREKKESFPLTVTSAQKNPTAFYLCASSIGGLLTGELFFGEGSRLTVL.

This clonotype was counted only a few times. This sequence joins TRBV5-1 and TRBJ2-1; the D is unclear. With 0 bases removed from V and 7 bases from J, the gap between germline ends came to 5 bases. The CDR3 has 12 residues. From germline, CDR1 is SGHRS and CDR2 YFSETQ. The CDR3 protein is CASSLVRNEQFF. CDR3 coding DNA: TGCGCCAGCAGCTTGGTCAGAAATGAGCAGTTCTTC.

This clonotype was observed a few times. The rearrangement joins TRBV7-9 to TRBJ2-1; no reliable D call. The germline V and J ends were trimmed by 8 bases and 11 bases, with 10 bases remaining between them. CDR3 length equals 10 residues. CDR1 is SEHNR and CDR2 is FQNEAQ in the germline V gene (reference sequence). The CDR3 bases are TGTGCCAGCGGTGGCCCCAAGCAGTTCTTC. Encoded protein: CASGGPKQFF.

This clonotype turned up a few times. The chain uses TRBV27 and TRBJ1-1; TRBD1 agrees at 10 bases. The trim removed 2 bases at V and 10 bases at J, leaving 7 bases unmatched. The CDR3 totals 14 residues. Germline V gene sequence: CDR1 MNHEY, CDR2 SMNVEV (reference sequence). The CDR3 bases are TGTGCCAGCAGTTTAAGGGACAGGGGTTTCGGAGCTTTCTTT. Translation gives CASSLRDRGFGAFF.

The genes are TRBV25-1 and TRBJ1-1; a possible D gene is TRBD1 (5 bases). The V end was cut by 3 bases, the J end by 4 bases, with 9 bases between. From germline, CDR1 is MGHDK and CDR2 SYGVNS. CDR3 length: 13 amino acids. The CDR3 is CASSEQGVTEAFF. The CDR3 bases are TGTGCCAGCAGTGAGCAGGGCGTCACTGAAGCTTTCTTT.

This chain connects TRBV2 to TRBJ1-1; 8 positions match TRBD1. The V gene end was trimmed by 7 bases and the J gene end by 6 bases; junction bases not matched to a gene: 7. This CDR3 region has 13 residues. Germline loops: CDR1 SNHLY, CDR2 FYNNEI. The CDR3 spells CASKGQGASEAFF. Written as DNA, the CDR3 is TGTGCCAGCAAGGGCCAGGGGGCCTCTGAAGCTTTCTTT.

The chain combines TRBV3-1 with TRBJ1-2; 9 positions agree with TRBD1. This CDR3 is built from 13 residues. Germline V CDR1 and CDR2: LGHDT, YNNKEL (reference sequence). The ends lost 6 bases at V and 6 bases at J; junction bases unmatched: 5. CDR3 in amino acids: CASSHRDRDGYTF. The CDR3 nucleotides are TGTGCCAGCAGTCATCGGGACAGGGATGGCTACACCTTC.

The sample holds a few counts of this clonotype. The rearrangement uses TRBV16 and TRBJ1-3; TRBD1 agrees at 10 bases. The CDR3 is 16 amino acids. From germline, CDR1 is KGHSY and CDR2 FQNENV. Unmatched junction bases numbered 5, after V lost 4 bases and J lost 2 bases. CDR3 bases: TGTGCCAGCAGCCGGGACAGGGGAGCACCTGGAAACACCATATATTTT. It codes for CASSRDRGAPGNTIYF.

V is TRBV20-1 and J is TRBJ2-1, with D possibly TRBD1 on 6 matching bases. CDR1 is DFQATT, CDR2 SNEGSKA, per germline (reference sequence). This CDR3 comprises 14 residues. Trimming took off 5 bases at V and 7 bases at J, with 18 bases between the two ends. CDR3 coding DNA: TGCAGTGCTCCCTACGCGACAGGTCGAAATGAGCAGTTCTTC. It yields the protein CSAPYATGRNEQFF.

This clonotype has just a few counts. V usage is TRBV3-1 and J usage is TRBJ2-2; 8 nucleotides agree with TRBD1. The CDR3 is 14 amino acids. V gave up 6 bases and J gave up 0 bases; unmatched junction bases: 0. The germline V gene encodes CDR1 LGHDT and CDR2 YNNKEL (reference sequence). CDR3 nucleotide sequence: TGTGCCAGCAGACAGGGGGCGAACACCGGGGAGCTGTTTTTT. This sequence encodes CASRQGANTGELFF.